This is a list of T cell receptor beta chains from one sample in a study of OX40 agonist ivuxolimab in advanced cancers. The table came from immunoSEQ multiplex PCR; TCRdb's copy has only in-frame clones and leaves some out. The top ten hold over 1.5% of the sample, which has fewer than 85,000 clones, about 86% seen once. The specimen was CD4+ or CD8+ T cells sorted from blood, collected in a trial of the OX40 agonist ivuxolimab. Receptor source: an adult with an advanced solid tumor such as melanoma, head and neck, liver or kidney cancer. The conserved cysteine and the conserved F or W are not part of the CDR3 here.

J gene: TRBJ2-4; V gene: TRBV2; CDR3 protein: ASSEQVAKNIQY
J gene: TRBJ2-5; V gene: TRBV5-1; CDR3 protein: ASSRSGGGQETQY
J gene: TRBJ2-7; V gene: TRBV7-8; CDR3 protein: ASSPRDRGREQY
J gene: TRBJ2-7; V gene: TRBV6-6; CDR3 protein: ASSYDQGQQY
J gene: TRBJ2-7; V gene: TRBV9; CDR3 protein: ASSVRLPREQY
J gene: TRBJ1-5; V gene: TRBV11-2; CDR3 protein: ASSLGQIGNQPQH
J gene: TRBJ1-6; V gene: TRBV6-1; CDR3 protein: ASTAGSSPLH
J gene: TRBJ2-7; V gene: TRBV18; CDR3 protein: ASSPTVGGNEQY
J gene: TRBJ2-5; V gene: TRBV7-2; CDR3 protein: ASSRRGETQY
J gene: TRBJ2-7; V gene: TRBV7-9; CDR3 protein: ASSLVGGLAEVEQY
J gene: TRBJ2-2; V gene: TRBV5-1; CDR3 protein: ASSLGTGRVGELF
J gene: TRBJ1-6; V gene: TRBV15; CDR3 protein: ATSRDPRQLNSPLH
J gene: TRBJ1-4; V gene: TRBV7-2; CDR3 protein: ASSLSQGGGEKLF
J gene: TRBJ2-1; V gene: TRBV9; CDR3 protein: ASSEGGGSSVDNEQF
J gene: TRBJ2-1; V gene: TRBV7-3; CDR3 protein: ASSDRGRINEQF
J gene: TRBJ2-7; V gene: TRBV5-1; CDR3 protein: ASSLGLPATYEQY
J gene: TRBJ2-2; V gene: TRBV6-5; CDR3 protein: ASSYWTSGGHGELF
J gene: TRBJ1-5; V gene: TRBV28; CDR3 protein: ASRRPSWGNQPQH
J gene: TRBJ2-4; V gene: TRBV7-2; CDR3 protein: ASSLGRSQTEY
J gene: TRBJ1-5; V gene: TRBV28; CDR3 protein: ASSPPGTGVAQPQH
J gene: TRBJ1-1; V gene: TRBV7-8; CDR3 protein: ASSLAAWAPEAF
J gene: TRBJ1-4; V gene: TRBV13; CDR3 protein: ASSSPGQRTEKLF
J gene: TRBJ2-7; V gene: TRBV5-1; CDR3 protein: ASSYSGSISYEQY
J gene: TRBJ1-3; V gene: TRBV28; CDR3 protein: ASATFGPKAGNTTY
J gene: TRBJ1-5; V gene: TRBV7-6; CDR3 protein: ASRYRQGRGPQH
J gene: TRBJ1-5; V gene: TRBV5-1; CDR3 protein: ASSLGQNQPQH
J gene: TRBJ2-3; V gene: TRBV12-5; CDR3 protein: ASGTGQDDRDTQY
J gene: TRBJ2-7; V gene: TRBV9; CDR3 protein: ASSVGAGLSYEQY
J gene: TRBJ1-5; V gene: TRBV19; CDR3 protein: ASSMGRVNQPQH
J gene: TRBJ2-7; V gene: TRBV4-3; CDR3 protein: ASSQDQDSRQY
J gene: TRBJ2-7; V gene: TRBV5-1; CDR3 protein: ASSPDRAHEQY